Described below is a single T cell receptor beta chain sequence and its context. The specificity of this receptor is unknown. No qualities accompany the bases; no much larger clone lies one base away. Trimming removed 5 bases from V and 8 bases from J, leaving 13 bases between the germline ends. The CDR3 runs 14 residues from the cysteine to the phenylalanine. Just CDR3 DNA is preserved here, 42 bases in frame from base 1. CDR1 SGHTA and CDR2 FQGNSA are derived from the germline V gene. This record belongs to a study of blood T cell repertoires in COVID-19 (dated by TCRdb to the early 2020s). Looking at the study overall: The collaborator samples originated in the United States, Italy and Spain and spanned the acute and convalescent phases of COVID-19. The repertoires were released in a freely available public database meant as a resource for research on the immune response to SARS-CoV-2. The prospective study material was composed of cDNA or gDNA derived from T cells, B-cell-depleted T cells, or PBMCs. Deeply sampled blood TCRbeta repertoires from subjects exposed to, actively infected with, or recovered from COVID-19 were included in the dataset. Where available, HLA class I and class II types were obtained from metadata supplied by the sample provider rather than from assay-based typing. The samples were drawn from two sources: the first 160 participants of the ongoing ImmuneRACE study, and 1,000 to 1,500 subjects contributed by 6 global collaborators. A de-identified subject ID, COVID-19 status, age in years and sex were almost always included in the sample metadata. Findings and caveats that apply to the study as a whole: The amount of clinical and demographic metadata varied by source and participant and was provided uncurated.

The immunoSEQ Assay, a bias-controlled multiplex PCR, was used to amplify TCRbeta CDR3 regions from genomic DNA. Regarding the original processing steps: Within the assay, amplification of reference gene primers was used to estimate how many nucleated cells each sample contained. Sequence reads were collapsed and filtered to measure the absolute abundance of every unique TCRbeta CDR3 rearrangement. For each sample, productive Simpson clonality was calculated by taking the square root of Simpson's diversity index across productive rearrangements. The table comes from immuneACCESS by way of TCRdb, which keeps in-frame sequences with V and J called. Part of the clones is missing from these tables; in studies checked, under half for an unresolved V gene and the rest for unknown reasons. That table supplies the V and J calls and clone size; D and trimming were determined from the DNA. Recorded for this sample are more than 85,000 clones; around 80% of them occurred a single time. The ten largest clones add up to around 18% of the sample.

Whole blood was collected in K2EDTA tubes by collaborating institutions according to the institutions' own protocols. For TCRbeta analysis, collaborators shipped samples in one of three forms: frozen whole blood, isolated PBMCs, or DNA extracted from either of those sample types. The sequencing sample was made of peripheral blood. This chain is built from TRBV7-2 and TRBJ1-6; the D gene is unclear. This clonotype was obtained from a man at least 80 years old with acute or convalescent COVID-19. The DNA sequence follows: TGTGCCAGCAGCCGGGAACATAGGGATTCACCCCTCCACTTT. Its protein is CASSREHRDSPLHF.